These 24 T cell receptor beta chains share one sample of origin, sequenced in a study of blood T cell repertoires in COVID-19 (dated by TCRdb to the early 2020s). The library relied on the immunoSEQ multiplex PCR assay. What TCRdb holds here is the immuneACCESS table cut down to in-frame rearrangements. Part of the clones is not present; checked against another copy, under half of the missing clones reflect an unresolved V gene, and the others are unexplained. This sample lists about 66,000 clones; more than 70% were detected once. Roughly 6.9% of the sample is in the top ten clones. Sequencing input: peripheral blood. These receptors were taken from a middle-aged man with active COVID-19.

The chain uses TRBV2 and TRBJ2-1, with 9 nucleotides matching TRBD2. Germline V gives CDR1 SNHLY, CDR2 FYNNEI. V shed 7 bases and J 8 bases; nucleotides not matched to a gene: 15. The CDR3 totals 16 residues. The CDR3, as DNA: TGTGCCAGCAAGGGCGGGGGGGCTCAAAACCTGCATGAGCAGTTCTTC. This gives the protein CASKGGGAQNLHEQFF.

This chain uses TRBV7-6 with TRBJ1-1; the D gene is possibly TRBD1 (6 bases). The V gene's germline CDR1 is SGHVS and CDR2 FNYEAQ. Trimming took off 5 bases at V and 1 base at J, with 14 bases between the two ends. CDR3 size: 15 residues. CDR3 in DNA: TGTGCCAGCAGCCAGAGAGGACAGAGGAACACTGAAGCTTTCTTT. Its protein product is CASSQRGQRNTEAFF. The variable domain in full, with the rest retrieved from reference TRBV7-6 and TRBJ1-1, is GAGVSQSPRYKVTKRGQDVALRCDPISGHVSLYWYRQALGQGPEFLTYFNYEAQQDKSGLPNDRFSAERPEGSISTLTIQRTEQRDSAMYRCASSQRGQRNTEAFFGQGTRLTVV.

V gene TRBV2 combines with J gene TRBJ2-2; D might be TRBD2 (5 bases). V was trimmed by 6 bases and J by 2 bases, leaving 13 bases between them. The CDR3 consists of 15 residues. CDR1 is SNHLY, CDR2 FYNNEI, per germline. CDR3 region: CASRTDYLNTGELFF. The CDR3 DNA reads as TGTGCCAGCAGAACAGACTACCTAAACACCGGGGAGCTGTTTTTT.

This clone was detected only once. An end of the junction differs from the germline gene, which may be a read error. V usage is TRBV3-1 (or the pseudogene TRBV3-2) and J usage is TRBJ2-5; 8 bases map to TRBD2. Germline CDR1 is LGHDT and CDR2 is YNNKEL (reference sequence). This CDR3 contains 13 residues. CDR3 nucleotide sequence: TGTGCCAGCAGCCCCGGACTAGCAGACCCGGCAAACTTC. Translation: CASSPGLADPANF.

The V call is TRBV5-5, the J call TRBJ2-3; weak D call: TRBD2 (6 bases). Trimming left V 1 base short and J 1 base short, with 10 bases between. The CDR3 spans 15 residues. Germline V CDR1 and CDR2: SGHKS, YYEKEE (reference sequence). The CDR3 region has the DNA TGTGCCAGCAGCTTGAGACCGGGGGGCACAGATACGCAGTATTTT. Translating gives CASSLRPGGTDTQYF.

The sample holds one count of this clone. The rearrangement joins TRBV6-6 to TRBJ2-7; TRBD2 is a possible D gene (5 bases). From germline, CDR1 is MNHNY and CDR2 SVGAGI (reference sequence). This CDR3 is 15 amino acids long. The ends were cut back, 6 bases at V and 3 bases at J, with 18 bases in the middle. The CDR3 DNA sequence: TGTGCCAGCAGCCACGGTTCCGGGATTCTCTACGAGCAGTACGTC. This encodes CASSHGSGILYEQYV.

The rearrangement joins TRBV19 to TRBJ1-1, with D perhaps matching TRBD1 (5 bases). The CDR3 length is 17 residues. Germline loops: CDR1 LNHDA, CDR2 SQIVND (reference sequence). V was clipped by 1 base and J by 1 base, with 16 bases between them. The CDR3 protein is CASSIAGRGRGNTEAFF. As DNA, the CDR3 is TGTGCCAGTAGTATAGCTGGGCGGGGCCGGGGGAACACTGAAGCTTTCTTT.

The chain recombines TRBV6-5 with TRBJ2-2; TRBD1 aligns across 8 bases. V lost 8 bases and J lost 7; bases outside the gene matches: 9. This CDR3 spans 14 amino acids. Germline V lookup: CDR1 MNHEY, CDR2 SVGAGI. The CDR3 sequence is CASWADRAGGELFF. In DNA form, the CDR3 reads TGTGCCAGCTGGGCGGACAGGGCGGGCGGGGAGCTGTTTTTT.

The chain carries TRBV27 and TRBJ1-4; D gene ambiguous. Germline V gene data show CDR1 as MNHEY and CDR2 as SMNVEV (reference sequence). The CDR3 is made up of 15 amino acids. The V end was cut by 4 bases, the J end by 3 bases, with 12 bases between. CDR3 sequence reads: CASSSPGGPNEKLFF. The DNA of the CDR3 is TGTGCCAGCAGTTCCCCCGGAGGACCTAATGAAAAACTGTTTTTT.

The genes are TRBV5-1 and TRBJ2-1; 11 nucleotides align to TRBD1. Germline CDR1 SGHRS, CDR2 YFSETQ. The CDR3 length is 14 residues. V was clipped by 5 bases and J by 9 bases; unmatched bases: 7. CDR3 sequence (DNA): TGCGCCAGCAGAAGGGACAGGGGGTTTGGTGAGCAGTTCTTC. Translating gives CASRRDRGFGEQFF.

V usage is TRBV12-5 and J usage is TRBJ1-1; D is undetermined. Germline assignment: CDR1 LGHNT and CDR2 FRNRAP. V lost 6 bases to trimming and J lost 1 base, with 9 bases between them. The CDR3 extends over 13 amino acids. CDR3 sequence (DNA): TGTGCTAGTGGGGGCAGGCCGAACACTGAAGCTTTCTTT. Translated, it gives CASGGRPNTEAFF.

In nucleotides, the CDR3 is TGTGCCAGCAGTTTTCTGAGCGGGGGCGGTTTAGGGGGAGATACGCAGTATTTT. This translates into CASSFLSGGGLGGDTQYF. The chain is built from TRBV27 and TRBJ2-3; 8 bases are a match to TRBD2. With V trimmed by 3 bases and J by 5 bases, 16 bases remained unmatched. CDR1 MNHEY and CDR2 SMNVEV come from the germline V gene (reference sequence). CDR3 length: 18 residues.

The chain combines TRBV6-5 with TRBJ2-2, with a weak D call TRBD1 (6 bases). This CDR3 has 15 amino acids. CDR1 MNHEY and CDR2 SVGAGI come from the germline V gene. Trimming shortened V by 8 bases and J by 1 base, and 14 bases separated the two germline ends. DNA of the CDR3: TGTGCCAGCGGCAAAGGGACATTGAACACCGGGGAGCTGTTTTTT. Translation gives CASGKGTLNTGELFF.

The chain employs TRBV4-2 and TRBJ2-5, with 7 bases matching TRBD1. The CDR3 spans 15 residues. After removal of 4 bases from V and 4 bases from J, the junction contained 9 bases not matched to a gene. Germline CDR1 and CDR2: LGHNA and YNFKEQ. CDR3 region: CASSLSTGRGETQYF. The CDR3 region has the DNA TGTGCCAGCAGCCTTTCGACAGGGAGAGGAGAGACCCAGTACTTC.

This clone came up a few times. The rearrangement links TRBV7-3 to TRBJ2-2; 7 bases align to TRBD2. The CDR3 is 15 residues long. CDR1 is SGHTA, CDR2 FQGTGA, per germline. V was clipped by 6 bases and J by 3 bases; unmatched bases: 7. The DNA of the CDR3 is TGTGCCAGCAGTCCCAACCGGGGGGACACCGGGGAGCTGTTTTTT. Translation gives CASSPNRGDTGELFF. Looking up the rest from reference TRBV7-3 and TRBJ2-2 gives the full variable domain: GAGVSQTPSNKVTEKGKYVELRCDPISGHTALYWYRQSLGQGPEFLIYFQGTGAADDSGLPNDRFFAVRPEGSVSTLKIQRTERGDSAVYLCASSPNRGDTGELFFGEGSRLTVL.

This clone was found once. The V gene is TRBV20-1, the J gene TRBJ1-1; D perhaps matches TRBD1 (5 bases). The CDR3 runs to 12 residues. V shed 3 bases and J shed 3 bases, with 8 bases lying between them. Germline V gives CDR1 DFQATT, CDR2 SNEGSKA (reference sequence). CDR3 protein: CSASWGDTEAFF. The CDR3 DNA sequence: TGCAGTGCTAGTTGGGGGGACACTGAAGCTTTCTTT.

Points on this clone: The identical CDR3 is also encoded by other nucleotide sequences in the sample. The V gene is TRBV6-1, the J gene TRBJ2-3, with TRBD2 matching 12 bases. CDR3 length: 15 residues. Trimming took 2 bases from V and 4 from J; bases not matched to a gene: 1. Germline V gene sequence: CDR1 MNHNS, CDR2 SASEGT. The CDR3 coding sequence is TGTGCCAGCAGTGAACTAGCGGGGGGGCCAGATACGCAGTATTTT. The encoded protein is CASSELAGGPDTQYF.

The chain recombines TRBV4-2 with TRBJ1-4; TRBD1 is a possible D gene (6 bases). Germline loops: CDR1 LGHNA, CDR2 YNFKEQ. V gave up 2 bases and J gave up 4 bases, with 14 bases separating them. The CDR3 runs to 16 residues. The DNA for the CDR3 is TGTGCCAGCAGCCAAACCCCGGGGGGGCTTAATGAAAAACTGTTTTTT. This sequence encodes CASSQTPGGLNEKLFF.

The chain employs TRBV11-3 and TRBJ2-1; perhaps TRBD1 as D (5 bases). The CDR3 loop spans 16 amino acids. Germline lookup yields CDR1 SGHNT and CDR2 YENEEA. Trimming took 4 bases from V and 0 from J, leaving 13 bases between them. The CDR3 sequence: CASSSLDRSSYNEQFF. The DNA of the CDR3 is TGTGCCAGCAGCTCTCTTGACAGAAGCTCCTACAATGAGCAGTTCTTC.

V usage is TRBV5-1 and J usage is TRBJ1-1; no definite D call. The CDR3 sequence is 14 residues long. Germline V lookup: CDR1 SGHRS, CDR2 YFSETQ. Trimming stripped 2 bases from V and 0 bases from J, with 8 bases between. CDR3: CASSFRAMNTEAFF. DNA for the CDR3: TGCGCCAGCAGCTTTAGAGCAATGAACACTGAAGCTTTCTTT.

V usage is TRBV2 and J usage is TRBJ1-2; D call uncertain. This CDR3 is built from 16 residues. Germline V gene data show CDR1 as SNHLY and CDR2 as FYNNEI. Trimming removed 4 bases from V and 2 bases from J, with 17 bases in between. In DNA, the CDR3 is TGTGCCAGCAGTGGCCTCACGGCAGGCCGAAACTATGGCTACACCTTC. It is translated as CASSGLTAGRNYGYTF.

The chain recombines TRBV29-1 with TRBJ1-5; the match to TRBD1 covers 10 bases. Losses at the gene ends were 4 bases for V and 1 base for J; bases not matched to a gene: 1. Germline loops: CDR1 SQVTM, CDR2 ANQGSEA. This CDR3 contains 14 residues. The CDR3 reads CSVGDRGSNQPQHF. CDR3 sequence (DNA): TGCAGCGTTGGGGACAGGGGAAGCAATCAGCCCCAGCATTTT.

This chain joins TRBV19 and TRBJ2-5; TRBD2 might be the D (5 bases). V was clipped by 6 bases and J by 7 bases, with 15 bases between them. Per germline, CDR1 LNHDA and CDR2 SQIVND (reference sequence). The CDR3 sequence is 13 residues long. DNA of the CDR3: TGTGCCAGTAGCCAGGACTGGGCGGGGACCCAGTACTTC. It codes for CASSQDWAGTQYF.

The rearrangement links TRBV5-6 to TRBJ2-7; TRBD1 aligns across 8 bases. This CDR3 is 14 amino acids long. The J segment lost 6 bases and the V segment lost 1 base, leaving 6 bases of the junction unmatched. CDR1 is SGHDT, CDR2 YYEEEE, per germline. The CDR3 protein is CASSLTGGPVEQYF. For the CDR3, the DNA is TGTGCCAGCAGCTTGACAGGGGGGCCCGTCGAGCAGTACTTC.